This T cell receptor beta chain is from a study of lymphopenia after photon versus proton radiotherapy. Whole-study findings and limits: Larger post-nadir TCR diversity loss correlated inversely with survival in deceased patients. Photon-treated patients lost naive T cells and TCR diversity; proton-treated stayed stable. Authors raise, but do not show, better survival with proton therapy. Post-nadir diversity loss with photons came from oligoclonal expansion, particularly CD8+ Temra cells.

Germline-derived CDR1 and CDR2 are SGHNT and YYREEE (reference sequence). V lost 4 bases and J 0 bases, leaving 11 bases between the germline ends. CDR3 length: 14 residues. Profiling relied on immunoSEQ multiplex PCR, and the TCRdb table lists in-frame clones only, not all of them. The sample lists about 70,000 clones, 85% to 95% occurring once. A note on this clone: Its specificity is unknown.

This chain uses TRBV5-4 with TRBJ2-7; either TRBD1 or TRBD2 may fit D (5 bases each). The material was peripheral blood, obtained from a patient treated with photon-based radiotherapy. The clonotype originates from a woman between 40 and 50 years old with cholangiocarcinoma. The CDR3, as DNA: TGTGCCAGCAGCCCCGGGACGGTCTCCTACGAGCAGTACTTC. Translation gives CASSPGTVSYEQYF.